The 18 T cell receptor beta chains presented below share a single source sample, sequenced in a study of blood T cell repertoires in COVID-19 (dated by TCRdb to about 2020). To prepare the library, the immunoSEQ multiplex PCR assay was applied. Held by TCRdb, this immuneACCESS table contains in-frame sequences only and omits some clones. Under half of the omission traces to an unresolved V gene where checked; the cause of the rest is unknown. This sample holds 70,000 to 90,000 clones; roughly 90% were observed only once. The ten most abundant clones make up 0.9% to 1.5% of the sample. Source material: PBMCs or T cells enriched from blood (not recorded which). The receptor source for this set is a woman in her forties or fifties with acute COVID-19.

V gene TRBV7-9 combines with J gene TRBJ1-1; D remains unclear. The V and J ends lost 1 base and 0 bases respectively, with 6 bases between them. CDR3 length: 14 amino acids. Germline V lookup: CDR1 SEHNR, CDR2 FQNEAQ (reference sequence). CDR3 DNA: TGTGCCAGCAGCTTAGTAGCGGTGAACACTGAAGCTTTCTTT. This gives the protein CASSLVAVNTEAFF.

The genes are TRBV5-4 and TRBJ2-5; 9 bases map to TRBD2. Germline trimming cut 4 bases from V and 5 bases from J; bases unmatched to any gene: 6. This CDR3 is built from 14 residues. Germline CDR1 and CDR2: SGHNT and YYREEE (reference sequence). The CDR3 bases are TGTGCCAGCAGCCCCGTAGCGGGAGCCGAGACCCAGTACTTC. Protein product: CASSPVAGAETQYF. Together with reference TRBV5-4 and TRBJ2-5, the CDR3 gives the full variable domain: ETGVTQSPTHLIKTRGQQVTLRCSSQSGHNTVSWYQQALGQGPQFIFQYYREEENGRGNFPPRFSGLQFPNYSSELNVNALELDDSALYLCASSPVAGAETQYFGPGTRLLVL.

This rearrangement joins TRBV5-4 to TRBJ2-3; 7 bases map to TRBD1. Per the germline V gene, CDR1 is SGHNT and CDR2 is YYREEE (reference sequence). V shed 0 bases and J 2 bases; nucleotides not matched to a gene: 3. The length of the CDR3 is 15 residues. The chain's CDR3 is CASSLGGQLTDTQYF. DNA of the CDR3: TGTGCCAGCAGCTTGGGGGGACAGCTCACAGATACGCAGTATTTT.

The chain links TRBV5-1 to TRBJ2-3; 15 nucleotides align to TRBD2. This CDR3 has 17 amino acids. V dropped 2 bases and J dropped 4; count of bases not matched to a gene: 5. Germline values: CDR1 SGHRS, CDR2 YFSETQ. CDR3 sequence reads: CASSFFGLAGGPDTQYF. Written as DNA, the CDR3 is TGCGCCAGCAGCTTCTTCGGACTAGCGGGAGGGCCAGATACGCAGTATTTT.

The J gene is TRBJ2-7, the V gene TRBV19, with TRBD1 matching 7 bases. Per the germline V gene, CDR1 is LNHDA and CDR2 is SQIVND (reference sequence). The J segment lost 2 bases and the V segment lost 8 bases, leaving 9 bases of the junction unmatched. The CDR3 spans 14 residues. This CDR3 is CASGPTGTTYEQYF. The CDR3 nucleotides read TGTGCCAGTGGACCGACAGGGACCACCTACGAGCAGTACTTC.

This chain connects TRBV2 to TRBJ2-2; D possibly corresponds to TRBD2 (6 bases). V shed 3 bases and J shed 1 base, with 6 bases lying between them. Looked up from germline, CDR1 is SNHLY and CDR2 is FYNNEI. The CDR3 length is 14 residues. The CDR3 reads CASSEGLNTGELFF. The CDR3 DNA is TGTGCCAGCAGTGAGGGACTGAACACCGGGGAGCTGTTTTTT.

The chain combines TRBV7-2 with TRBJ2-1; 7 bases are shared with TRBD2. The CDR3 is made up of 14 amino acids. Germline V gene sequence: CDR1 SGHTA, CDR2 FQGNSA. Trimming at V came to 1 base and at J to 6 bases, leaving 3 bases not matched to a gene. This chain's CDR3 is CASSLGLAVNEQFF. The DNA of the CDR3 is TGTGCCAGCAGCTTAGGACTAGCAGTCAATGAGCAGTTCTTC.

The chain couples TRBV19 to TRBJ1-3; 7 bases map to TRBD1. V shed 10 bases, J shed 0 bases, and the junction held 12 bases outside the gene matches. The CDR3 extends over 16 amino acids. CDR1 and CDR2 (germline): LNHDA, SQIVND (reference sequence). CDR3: CATGQPDTISGNTIYF. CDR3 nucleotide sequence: TGTGCCACGGGACAGCCCGATACAATCTCTGGAAACACCATATATTTT.

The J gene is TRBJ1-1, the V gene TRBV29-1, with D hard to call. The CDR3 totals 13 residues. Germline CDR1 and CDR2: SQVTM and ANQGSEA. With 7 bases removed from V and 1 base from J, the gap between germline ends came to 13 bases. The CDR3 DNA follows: TGCAGCGCGAAGCACGATCCGAACACTGAAGCTTTCTTT. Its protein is CSAKHDPNTEAFF.

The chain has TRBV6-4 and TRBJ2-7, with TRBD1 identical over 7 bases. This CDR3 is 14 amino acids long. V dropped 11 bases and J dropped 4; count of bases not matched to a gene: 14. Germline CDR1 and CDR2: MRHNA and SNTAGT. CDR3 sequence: CARHRDRFIYEQYF. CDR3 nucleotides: TGTGCCCGCCACCGGGACAGATTCATTTACGAGCAGTACTTC.

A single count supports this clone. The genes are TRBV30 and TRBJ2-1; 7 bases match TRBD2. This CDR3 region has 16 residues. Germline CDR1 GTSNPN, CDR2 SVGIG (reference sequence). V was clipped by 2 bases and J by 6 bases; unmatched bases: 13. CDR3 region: CAWSPIGWEGGNEQFF. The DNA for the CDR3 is TGTGCCTGGAGTCCAATCGGATGGGAGGGAGGCAATGAGCAGTTCTTC.

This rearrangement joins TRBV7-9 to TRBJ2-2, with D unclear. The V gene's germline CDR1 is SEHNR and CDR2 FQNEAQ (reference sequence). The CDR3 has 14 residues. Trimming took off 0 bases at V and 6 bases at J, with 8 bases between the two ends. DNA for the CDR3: TGTGCCAGCAGCTTAGCGCTAGGCGCCGGGGAGCTGTTTTTT. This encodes CASSLALGAGELFF.

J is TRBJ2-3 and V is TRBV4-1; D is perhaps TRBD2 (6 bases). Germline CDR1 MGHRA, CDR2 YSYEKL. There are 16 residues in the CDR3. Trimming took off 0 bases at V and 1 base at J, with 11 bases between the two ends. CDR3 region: CASSQEGGVRTDTQYF. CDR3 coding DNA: TGCGCCAGCAGCCAAGAAGGCGGGGTTCGCACAGATACGCAGTATTTT.

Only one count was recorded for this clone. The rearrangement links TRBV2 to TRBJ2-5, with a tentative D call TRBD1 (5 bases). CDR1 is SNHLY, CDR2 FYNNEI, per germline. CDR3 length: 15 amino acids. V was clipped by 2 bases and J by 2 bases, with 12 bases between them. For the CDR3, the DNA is TGTGCCAGCAGTGAATTGGGGCGACCACAAGAGACCCAGTACTTC. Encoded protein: CASSELGRPQETQYF.

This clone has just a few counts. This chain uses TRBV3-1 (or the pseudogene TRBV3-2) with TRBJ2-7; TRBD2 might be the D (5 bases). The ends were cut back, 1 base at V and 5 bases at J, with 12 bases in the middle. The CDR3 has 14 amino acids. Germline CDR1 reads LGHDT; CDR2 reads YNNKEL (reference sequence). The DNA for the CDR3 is TGTGCCAGCAGCCAAGGAAGAGGGTTCGACGAGCAGTACTTC. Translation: CASSQGRGFDEQYF.

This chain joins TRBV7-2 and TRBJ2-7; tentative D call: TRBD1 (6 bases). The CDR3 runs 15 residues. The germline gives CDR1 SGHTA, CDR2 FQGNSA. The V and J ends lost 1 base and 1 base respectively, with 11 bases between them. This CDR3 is CASSLVVTGSYEQYF. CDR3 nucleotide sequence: TGTGCCAGCAGCTTAGTGGTTACAGGGTCCTACGAGCAGTACTTC.

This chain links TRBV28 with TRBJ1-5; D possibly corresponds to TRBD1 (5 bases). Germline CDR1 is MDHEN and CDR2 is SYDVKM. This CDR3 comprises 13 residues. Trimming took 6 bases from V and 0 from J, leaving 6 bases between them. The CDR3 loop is CASRTVSNQPQHF. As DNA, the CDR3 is TGTGCCAGCAGGACAGTTAGCAATCAGCCCCAGCATTTT.

The CDR3 sequence: CASRSGTGTYEQYF. Here the CDR3 DNA reads TGTGCCAGCAGGTCTGGCACAGGAACCTACGAGCAGTACTTC. V gene TRBV27 combines with J gene TRBJ2-7; weak D call: TRBD1 (5 bases). Trimming stripped 6 bases from V and 2 bases from J, with 14 bases between. Looked up from germline, CDR1 is MNHEY and CDR2 is SMNVEV (reference sequence). The CDR3 runs 14 residues.